This T cell receptor beta chain originates from a study of cytomegalovirus exposure and HLA in healthy donors. About the research overall: Inside one of the first data releases sat about 85 million unique TCRs taken from HLA-typed donors.

Trimming pared 0 bases from V and 2 bases from J, leaving 20 bases between. Germline-derived CDR1 and CDR2 are ENHRY and SYGVKD. The CDR3 loop spans 19 amino acids. Study outcomes and limitations: High specificity and sensitivity for cytomegalovirus status were reported for the classifier. Several of the most significant clusters appeared linked to common viral pathogens, based on a later analysis.

Remarks on this clone: What it binds is unknown.

60 Vbeta and 13 Jbeta primers were used in PCR. Sequenced by immunoSEQ multiplex PCR; TCRdb stores in-frame clones only, minus some. This sample has approximately 100,000 clones, with more than 65% found just once. Input material: PBMCs. J is TRBJ2-4 and V is TRBV10-3; possibly TRBD2 for D (7 bases). This TCR was sampled from a man aged 40-55 years in good health and CMV-seropositive. CDR3 in DNA: TGTGCCATCAGTGAGTCTTTATCGGGCGGGGGCCTAACCAAAAACATTCAGTACTTC. This translates into CAISESLSGGGLTKNIQYF.